Below are 7 T cell receptor beta chains sequenced from a single sample in a study of identical twins. TCRdb redid the calling of the 5' RACE reads with MiXCR, one entry per CDR3 protein. The repertoire holds about 240,000 distinct CDR3 sequences, with approximately 7.3% as singletons. This sample also belongs to another study, concerning yellow fever vaccine responses in identical twins.

Sequenced material: CD8+ T cells sorted from blood. The receptors were sampled from a woman under 30 in good health.

This clonotype was seen only a few times. The gene calls are TRBV5-1 and TRBJ1-3, with 7 bases aligning to TRBD1. Trimming took 4 bases from V and 0 from J; bases not matched to a gene: 10. This CDR3 region has 17 residues. From germline, CDR1 is SGHRS and CDR2 YFSETQ. The CDR3 sequence: CASSPNGGQISGNTIYF. CDR3 DNA: TGCGCCAGCAGCCCGAATGGGGGACAGATCTCTGGAAACACCATATATTTT.

This clonotype showed up just a few times. The chain joins TRBV7-9 to TRBJ1-5, with unresolved D. The CDR3 loop spans 13 amino acids. V gave up 5 bases and J gave up 6 bases, with 11 bases separating them. CDR1 SEHNR and CDR2 FQNEAQ come from the germline V gene (reference sequence). For the CDR3, the DNA is TGTGCCAGCAGCAACGGGGTGGCTCAGCCCCAGCATTTT. Its protein is CASSNGVAQPQHF.

This clonotype was recorded many times. The chain couples TRBV25-1 to TRBJ1-1; maybe TRBD1 (5 bases). This CDR3 comprises 12 residues. Germline V gene data show CDR1 as MGHDK and CDR2 as SYGVNS. V gave up 11 bases and J gave up 4 bases, with 14 bases separating them. The CDR3 DNA sequence: TGTGCCGTCAGAAAGGGGATCACTGAAGCTTTCTTT. It yields the protein CAVRKGITEAFF.

The table lists this clonotype with a few counts. The gene calls are TRBV5-1 and TRBJ1-3; D possibly corresponds to TRBD1 (5 bases). This CDR3 is 16 amino acids long. Germline-derived CDR1 and CDR2 are SGHRS and YFSETQ. The V and J ends lost 0 bases and 8 bases respectively, with 18 bases between them. CDR3 sequence (DNA): TGCGCCAGCAGCTTGGAGTATCTGGGGCTCAAGGACACCATATATTTT. It encodes CASSLEYLGLKDTIYF.

Worth noting for this clonotype: Germline is not matched at one junction end, which may reflect a read error. The V and J genes are TRBV3-1 and TRBJ2-5; D is possibly TRBD1 (6 bases). The CDR3 extends over 15 amino acids. CDR1 and CDR2 from the germline V gene are LGHDT and YNNKEL (reference sequence). Written as DNA, the CDR3 is TGTGCCAGCACCCAAGGTTCAGGGGCCGGAGAGACCCAGTACTTC. It codes for CASTQGSGAGETQYF.

This clonotype was detected many times. The chain has TRBV24-1 and TRBJ2-2; D is possibly TRBD2 (6 bases). The CDR3 is made up of 13 amino acids. The V end lost 9 bases, the J end lost 5 bases, and 12 bases lay between the germline ends. CDR1 and CDR2 from the germline V gene are KGHDR and SFDVKD. The CDR3, as DNA: TGTGCCACCGCGGTGGGAGGAACCGGGGAGCTGTTTTTT. Its translation: CATAVGGTGELFF.

The chain has TRBV7-8 and TRBJ2-1, with 7 bases that match TRBD2. Germline V lookup: CDR1 SGHVS, CDR2 FQNEAQ. The ends lost 5 bases at V and 8 bases at J; junction bases unmatched: 9. CDR3 length equals 14 residues. The CDR3 here is CASSLGRVTDEQFF. As DNA, the CDR3 is TGTGCCAGCAGCCTAGGGAGGGTCACGGATGAGCAGTTCTTC.